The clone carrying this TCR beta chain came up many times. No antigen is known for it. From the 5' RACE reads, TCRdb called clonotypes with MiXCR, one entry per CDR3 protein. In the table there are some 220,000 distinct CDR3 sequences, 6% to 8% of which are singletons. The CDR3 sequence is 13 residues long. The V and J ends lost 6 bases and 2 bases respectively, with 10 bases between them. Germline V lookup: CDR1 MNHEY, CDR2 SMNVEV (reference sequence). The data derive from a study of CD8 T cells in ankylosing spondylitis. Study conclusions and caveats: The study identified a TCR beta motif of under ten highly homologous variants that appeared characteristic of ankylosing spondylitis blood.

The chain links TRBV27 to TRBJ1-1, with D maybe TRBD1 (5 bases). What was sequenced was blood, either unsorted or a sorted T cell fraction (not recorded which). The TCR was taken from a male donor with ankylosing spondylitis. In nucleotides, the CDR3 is TGTGCCAGCAGCGGGCAGGGTAACACTGAAGCTTTCTTT. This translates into CASSGQGNTEAFF.